The clone carrying this TCR beta chain was counted once. The CDR3 totals 15 residues. Per germline, CDR1 SGHNT and CDR2 YYREEE (reference sequence). V lost 4 bases to trimming and J lost 3 bases; unmatched junction nucleotides: 4. Seattle participants joined during active infection and were tracked over time. This entry is derived from a study of blood T cell repertoires in COVID-19. About the research overall: T cells, B-cell-depleted T cells, or PBMCs provided the cDNA or gDNA that served as material.

In the original processing: For nucleated cells, counts were estimated from reference gene primer amplification. The assay was immunoSEQ multiplex PCR, and TCRdb's table has in-frame clones only and misses some. Clone size and V and J calls were adopted from that table, with D and trimming inferred from the DNA. This repertoire shows 200,000 to 250,000 clones, 80% to 90% found once; its top ten account for about 2.5%. The TCR was taken from a man aged 25-45 years with COVID-19, enrolled during active disease. The sequencing sample was made of peripheral blood. This sequence joins TRBV5-4 and TRBJ1-3, with TRBD1 matching over 10 bases. In DNA, the CDR3 is TGTGCCAGCAGCGGGGGGGACAGGGGTGGAAACACCATATATTTT. This encodes CASSGGDRGGNTIYF.